This TCR beta chain was profiled in a study of cytotoxic CD8 clonotypes in ibrutinib-treated CLL (dated by TCRdb to about 2021). A note on the overall study: In this cohort, about 15 patients were treatment-naive and some 10 were relapsed/refractory, while around 18 had unmutated IGHV. Cryopreserved peripheral blood mononuclear cells were collected before treatment, at response, and at either disease progression or sustained remission. Every remission and progressive disease sample was obtained while ibrutinib was still being received by the patients. The response samples were drawn at a median of roughly twelve months into treatment, with a range of roughly 6 to 36 months. On average, each sample yielded some 250,000 productive templates and 80,000 to 95,000 productive rearrangements. Responses were partial in approximately 24 patients and complete in 2; after median 68 months follow-up, about 14 stayed in remission and roughly twelve progressed. Of the approximately 90 people in the trial, about 25 had longitudinal samples available.

On a MiSeq, deep resolution sequencing aimed for a depth between 1 in 1 million and 1 in 200,000 T cells, with each clonotype covered roughly 10x on average. TCR beta libraries were generated with the immunoSEQ hsTCRB Kit. For the original study's pipeline: ImmunoSEQ Data Assistant and ImmunoSEQ Analyzer were used for data analysis, and V, D and J genes were assigned according to IMGT definitions. Clonality, which ranges from 0 to 1, was calculated by subtracting the normalized Shannon entropy of productive rearrangement frequencies from one. Public clonotype analysis was restricted to overrepresented clonotypes comprising at least 0.05% of each patient's repertoire. Some twelve repertoires from age-matched healthy donors, obtained from immuneACCESS, served as clonality controls. Here the immuneACCESS table is served through TCRdb, limited to in-frame sequences with V and J called. Missing clones are a known gap in these copies; in checked studies unresolved V genes cover under half, and the rest lacks a known reason. D and trimming come from the DNA, and the V and J calls and clone size come from that table. The sample table lists 40,000 or so clones, roughly 69% of them with a count of one. The biggest ten clones account for about 13% of the sample.

Findings and caveats that apply to the study as a whole: Baseline clonality was found to be higher than that of age-matched healthy donors and was strongly correlated with circulating CD8+ T-cell counts. Lymph node repertoires were not examined, and the timing of sampling was not matched between patients in sustained remission and those whose disease progressed. An increase in clonality was observed at ibrutinib response, with clonality remaining stable during sustained remission and falling back toward baseline at progression. Public clonotypes were found to be uncommon and were observed to contract or remain stable during treatment; the increase in clonality was shown to reflect expansion of private clonotypes at ibrutinib response.

V sheds 3 bases and J sheds 9 bases, leaving 9 bases between their ends. The CDR3 runs 12 residues from the cysteine to the phenylalanine. Here the CDR3 DNA is all that survives: 36 bases in frame from base 1. CDR1 and CDR2, looked up from the germline V gene, are SGHTA and FQGNSA. This sample's time point label indicates: eleven to twelve months on ibrutinib. For TCR beta library preparation, approximately 2 micrograms of genomic DNA was extracted from cryopreserved PBMCs. Longitudinal blood samples from CLL patients receiving ibrutinib monotherapy were subjected to high-throughput TCR beta sequencing. Patients were enrolled in a phase 2 open-label single-center ibrutinib monotherapy trial. Note on this clone: This clone's antigen is unknown. No much larger clonotype is one base removed from it; base qualities were not supplied.

Rearrangement joined TRBV7-2 to TRBJ2-1, with TRBD1 as a weak D call on 6 bases. Sample: PBMCs, taken after 12 months of ibrutinib treatment. This TCR was sampled from a human donor with chronic lymphocytic leukemia. The CDR3 region has the sequence CASSFRGGEQFF. The DNA sequence is as follows: TGTGCCAGCAGCTTCAGGGGTGGTGAGCAGTTCTTC.